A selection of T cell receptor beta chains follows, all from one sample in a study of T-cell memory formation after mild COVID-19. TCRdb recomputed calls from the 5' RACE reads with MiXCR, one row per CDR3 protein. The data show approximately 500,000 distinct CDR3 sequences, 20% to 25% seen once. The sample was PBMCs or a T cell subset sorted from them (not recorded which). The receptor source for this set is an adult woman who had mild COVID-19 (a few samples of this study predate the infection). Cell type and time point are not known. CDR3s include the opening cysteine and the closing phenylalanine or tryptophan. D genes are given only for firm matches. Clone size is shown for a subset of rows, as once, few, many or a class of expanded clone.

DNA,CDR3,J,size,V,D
TGCAGTGCTAGTGGTGGGAGCAGCTATGGCTACACCTTC,CSASGGSSYGYTF,TRBJ1-2,many,TRBV20-1,-
TGTGCCAGCAGCTTTCATAGGGGCCGAAGCTCCTACAATGAGCAGTTCTTC,CASSFHRGRSSYNEQFF,TRBJ2-1,-,TRBV7-8,-
TGTGCCAGTAGAAGGACAGGGAACACTGAAGCTTTCTTT,CASRRTGNTEAFF,TRBJ1-1,many,TRBV19,TRBD1
TGTGCCACCAGTGAAACGCCGGGATTCATCGAGCAGTACTTC,CATSETPGFIEQYF,TRBJ2-7,-,TRBV24-1,-
TGTGCCAGCAGTTCGGACCCCACCGGGGAGCTGTTTTTT,CASSSDPTGELFF,TRBJ2-2,few,TRBV2,-
TGTGCCAGTAGAATGGGGTTCACTGAAGCTTTCTTT,CASRMGFTEAFF,TRBJ1-1,few,TRBV19,-
TGTGCCAGCAGCTCCACGGCCGGGACAACCGGGGAGCTGTTTTTT,CASSSTAGTTGELFF,TRBJ2-2,-,TRBV7-3,-
TGTGCCAGCAGTTCCAATGGTTTCGGTGGCTACACCTTC,CASSSNGFGGYTF,TRBJ1-2,few,TRBV12-3/TRBV12-4,-
TGTGCCAGCGGGGACAGGGTGGGAGCCAAAAACATTCAGTACTTC,CASGDRVGAKNIQYF,TRBJ2-4,few,TRBV25-1,TRBD1
TGTGCCAGCAGTTGGGGGGGGGTGGACAAGAACACTGAAGCTTTCTTT,CASSWGGVDKNTEAFF,TRBJ1-1,-,TRBV6-6,-
TGTGCCAGCAGTCAACTGGGGGCAGAAGGCTACACCTTC,CASSQLGAEGYTF,TRBJ1-2,-,TRBV7-9,-
TGCGCCAGCCAGTCACCGTACCAAGAGACCCAGTACTTC,CASQSPYQETQYF,TRBJ2-5,few,TRBV5-1,-
TGTGCCACCAGCTGGACAGGGGCTGACTATGGCTACACCTTC,CATSWTGADYGYTF,TRBJ1-2,few,TRBV15,TRBD1
TGTGCCAGCAGCCAACTCGACACAGATACGCAGTATTTT,CASSQLDTDTQYF,TRBJ2-3,-,TRBV3-1,-
TGTGCCAGCAGCCAAGATAAATCATATTCCTACGAGCAGTACTTC,CASSQDKSYSYEQYF,TRBJ2-7,few,TRBV4-2,-
TGTGCCAGCAGCTCGGACAGCCAAGAGACCCAGTACTTC,CASSSDSQETQYF,TRBJ2-5,many,TRBV7-8,-
TGTGCCACTAGAGGGGCCCGAGAACTGTTTTTT,CATRGARELFF,TRBJ1-4,-,TRBV15,-
TGCAGCGCAGGGGGACCGATGAACACTGAAGCTTTCTTT,CSAGGPMNTEAFF,TRBJ1-1,few,TRBV29-1,TRBD1
TGCAGCGTTTTAAGCAGGGACAGGAACTATGGCTACACCTTC,CSVLSRDRNYGYTF,TRBJ1-2,-,TRBV29-1,TRBD1
TGTGCCAGCAGTTATTCGGGCAGCCTAGGCGATACGCAGTATTTT,CASSYSGSLGDTQYF,TRBJ2-3,few,TRBV7-8,-
TGTGCCACCAGCGAGGACGGAAGCTCCTACAATGAGCAGTTCTTC,CATSEDGSSYNEQFF,TRBJ2-1,-,TRBV24-1,-
TGTGCCAGCAGTTTATCCAGGGGGCCCTACGAGCAGTACTTC,CASSLSRGPYEQYF,TRBJ2-7,-,TRBV27,TRBD1
TGTGCCAGCAGCCCCCCCCGGACTAGCGGGAACACCGGGGAGCTGTTTTTT,CASSPPRTSGNTGELFF,TRBJ2-2,few,TRBV11-3,TRBD2
TGTGCCACAGGACGGGCGAAAGAGACCCAGTACTTC,CATGRAKETQYF,TRBJ2-5,few,TRBV10-3,-
TGCAGCGTTGAAGATGCGGGGAAAAACACCGGGGAGCTGTTTTTT,CSVEDAGKNTGELFF,TRBJ2-2,-,TRBV29-1,-
TGTGCCAGCGGCGGACAGGGAGTCGCCGGGGAGCTGTTTTTT,CASGGQGVAGELFF,TRBJ2-2,-,TRBV6-5,TRBD1
TGTGCCACCTCCCGAGGGGACAGGGTGGGCAATGAGCAGTTCTTC,CATSRGDRVGNEQFF,TRBJ2-1,-,TRBV15,TRBD1